This T cell receptor (beta chain) was sequenced during a study of a mutant IDH1 vaccine in newly diagnosed glioma. On the study more broadly: The sex distribution of treated patients was 62.5% male and approximately 40% female, with a mean age of 40.4 years.

On this clone itself: Its antigen is not known.

The CDR3 length is 13 residues. Germline assignment: CDR1 LNHDA and CDR2 SQIVND (reference sequence). V lost 4 bases and J 8 bases, leaving 14 bases between the germline ends. The table came from immunoSEQ multiplex PCR; TCRdb's copy has only in-frame clones and leaves some out. The sample lists some 60,000 clones; 70% to 85% were seen once. The sample's time point: week 11, during vaccination. It was 300 ug of mutant IDH1 20-mer peptide that made up each vaccine dose, given with topical imiquimod. J is TRBJ1-2 and V is TRBV19; maybe TRBD1 (5 bases). Sequenced here: PBMCs, sampled from a glioma patient whose treatment included an IDH1 peptide vaccine. The receptor was derived from a man aged 25 to 45 with glioma. This CDR3 is CASSTLGQEGYTF. The CDR3 bases are TGTGCCAGTAGTACTTTGGGGCAAGAAGGCTACACCTTC.